The 27 T cell receptor beta chains reported below all come from one sample, sequenced in a study of cytomegalovirus exposure and HLA in healthy donors. PCR amplification relied on 60 Vbeta primers (plus 13 Jbeta primers). Data came from immunoSEQ multiplex PCR; TCRdb stores just in-frame clones and leaves some out. The sample carries some 250,000 clones, more than 75% recorded once. Sequenced input: PBMCs. The receptor source for this set is a woman in her thirties or forties in good health and CMV-seropositive.

The chain carries TRBV6-5 and TRBJ2-2; D not resolved. This CDR3 has 13 residues. V was cut by 10 bases and J by 4 bases, with 13 bases left in between. Germline V gives CDR1 MNHEY, CDR2 SVGAGI. The CDR3, as DNA: TGTGCCACAAGTCAGATGGTCACCGGGGAGCTGTTTTTT. This encodes CATSQMVTGELFF.

A single count supports this clone. The junction does not match germline at one end; this may be a read error. V gene TRBV6-5 combines with J gene TRBJ1-1; D may be TRBD1 (5 bases). The length of the CDR3 is 13 residues. Germline V gene sequence: CDR1 MNHEY, CDR2 SVGAGI. The CDR3 DNA reads as TGTGCCAGCAGCTACTTTCGGGGGTTTGAAGCTTTCTTT. It is translated as CASSYFRGFEAFF.

The chain recombines TRBV19 with TRBJ2-6, with a tentative D call TRBD2 (6 bases). V was cut by 3 bases and J by 2 bases, with 17 bases left in between. CDR3 size: 18 residues. Germline CDR1 is LNHDA and CDR2 is SQIVND (reference sequence). The CDR3 protein is CASSIVPGLSPGANVLTF. CDR3 in DNA: TGTGCCAGTAGTATCGTCCCGGGACTTTCACCTGGGGCCAACGTCCTGACTTTC.

This clone turned up a few times. CDR3 DNA: TGTGCCACCAGCAGCCTGGGACAGGGGATCTATGGCTACACCTTC. Translated, it gives CATSSLGQGIYGYTF. V and J are TRBV15 and TRBJ1-2; 10 positions agree with TRBD1. V lost 3 bases to trimming and J lost 4 bases; unmatched junction nucleotides: 5. Germline assignment: CDR1 LNHNV and CDR2 YYDKDF (reference sequence). There are 15 residues in the CDR3.

The count of this clone is one. The rearrangement joins TRBV7-9 to TRBJ2-3; a possible D gene is TRBD2 (5 bases). V lost 3 bases to trimming and J lost 4 bases, with 8 bases between them. The V gene's germline CDR1 is SEHNR and CDR2 FQNEAQ (reference sequence). CDR3 length equals 13 residues. The CDR3 DNA reads TGTGCCAGCAGCTTGTCCGGGGCAGATACGCAGTATTTT. It yields the protein CASSLSGADTQYF.

The chain is built from TRBV5-4 and TRBJ1-4, with a weak D call TRBD1 (6 bases). Germline V lookup: CDR1 SGHNT, CDR2 YYREEE (reference sequence). The CDR3 loop spans 18 amino acids. The V end lost 0 bases, the J end lost 1 base, and 16 bases lay between the germline ends. The CDR3 nucleotides read TGTGCCAGCAGCTTGGTGGTGGGACAAGGCCTAACTAATGAAAAACTGTTTTTT. The encoded protein is CASSLVVGQGLTNEKLFF.

The gene calls are TRBV29-1 and TRBJ2-1, with 12 bases that match TRBD2. The germline CDR1 and CDR2 sequences are SQVTM and ANQGSEA. V dropped 1 base and J dropped 1; count of bases not matched to a gene: 11. CDR3 length: 19 amino acids. For the CDR3, the DNA is TGCAGCGTTGAAGGAATTCCGACTAGCGGGAGATGGTCCTACAATGAGCAGTTCTTC. Its translation: CSVEGIPTSGRWSYNEQFF.

This clone was detected once. This rearrangement joins TRBV30 to TRBJ1-3; D not resolved. The CDR3 totals 13 residues. Germline-derived CDR1 and CDR2 are GTSNPN and SVGIG (reference sequence). Deletions cut 0 bases from V and 3 bases from J, with 6 bases between. CDR3 in amino acids: CAWSVPGGNTIYF. CDR3 DNA: TGTGCCTGGAGTGTACCCGGTGGAAACACCATATATTTT.

The V call is TRBV27, the J call TRBJ1-5; 11 nucleotides align to TRBD1. The CDR3 spans 16 residues. V trimming: 6 bases; J trimming: 7 bases; junction bases outside the gene matches: 11. CDR1 MNHEY and CDR2 SMNVEV come from the germline V gene (reference sequence). The CDR3 coding sequence is TGTGCCAGCAGCCCTGGACAGGGGGCGCTTAGACAGCCCCAGCATTTT. It codes for CASSPGQGALRQPQHF.

The J gene is TRBJ1-2, the V gene TRBV29-1; TRBD1 might be the D (6 bases). Trimming shortened V by 2 bases and J by 4 bases, and 17 bases separated the two germline ends. Germline V CDR1 and CDR2: SQVTM, ANQGSEA. This CDR3 comprises 15 residues. The CDR3 bases are TGCAGCGTTGAAAGCAACAGGGCCTTCGGCTATGGCTACACCTTC. Translated: CSVESNRAFGYGYTF.

The chain recombines TRBV10-3 with TRBJ1-1; no reliable D call. Germline V gives CDR1 ENHRY, CDR2 SYGVKD. V lost 10 bases and J 0 bases, leaving 21 bases between the germline ends. The CDR3 consists of 16 residues. The CDR3 sequence is CASHQRGPQVNTEAFF. The CDR3 coding sequence is TGTGCCAGCCATCAACGAGGGCCTCAGGTGAACACTGAAGCTTTCTTT.

Here the CDR3 DNA reads TGCGCCAGCAGCTCGGGACAGGGGCTCGGGGACACTGAAGCTTTCTTT. Protein sequence: CASSSGQGLGDTEAFF. The V gene is TRBV5-1, the J gene TRBJ1-1, with TRBD1 matching over 10 bases. Losses at the gene ends were 3 bases for V and 3 bases for J; bases not matched to a gene: 8. In germline, CDR1 is SGHRS, CDR2 YFSETQ. The CDR3 spans 16 residues.

The V gene is TRBV30, the J gene TRBJ2-5; 9 positions agree with TRBD1. The CDR3 is made up of 15 amino acids. Germline V CDR1 and CDR2: GTSNPN, SVGIG (reference sequence). V shed 3 bases, J shed 5 bases, and the junction held 10 bases outside the gene matches. The CDR3 DNA is TGTGCCTGGAGCCCCATGGGACAGGGTGTTGAGACCCAGTACTTC. Its translation is CAWSPMGQGVETQYF. The entire variable domain, with the rest obtained from reference TRBV30 and TRBJ2-5, is as follows: SQTIHQWPATLVQPVGSPLSLECTVEGTSNPNLYWYRQAAGRGLQLLFYSVGIGQISSEVPQNLSASRPQDRQFILSSKKLLLSDSGFYLCAWSPMGQGVETQYFGPGTRLLVL.

To note about this clone: Distinct nucleotide sequences in the sample also encode this CDR3. J is TRBJ2-5 and V is TRBV7-2; 9 bases align to TRBD1. The CDR3 length is 14 residues. Per germline, CDR1 SGHTA and CDR2 FQGNSA. With V trimmed by 1 base and J by 4 bases, 1 base remained unmatched. The CDR3: CASSLDRGRETQYF. CDR3 in DNA: TGTGCCAGCAGCTTAGACAGGGGGCGAGAGACCCAGTACTTC.

V is TRBV5-4 and J is TRBJ1-2; 7 bases align to TRBD1. Germline CDR1 reads SGHNT; CDR2 reads YYREEE (reference sequence). The J segment lost 10 bases and the V segment lost 4 bases, leaving 16 bases of the junction unmatched. CDR3 length: 15 amino acids. CDR3 protein: CASSDPTGASSSYTF. The CDR3 DNA sequence: TGTGCCAGCAGCGACCCAACAGGGGCTTCTTCTTCCTACACCTTC.

This chain joins TRBV19 and TRBJ1-4, with D hard to call. V shed 6 bases and J shed 0 bases, with 20 bases lying between them. Germline assignment: CDR1 LNHDA and CDR2 SQIVND (reference sequence). CDR3 length equals 18 residues. CDR3 bases: TGTGCCAGTAGGGGGAGGGCTCTCAGCGGGACAACTAATGAAAAACTGTTTTTT. Translated: CASRGRALSGTTNEKLFF.

With regard to this clone: This sample also contains other DNA sequences that code for the same CDR3. V usage is TRBV7-2 and J usage is TRBJ2-7; unclear D gene. CDR3 length: 11 amino acids. V lost 5 bases to trimming and J lost 5 bases, with 7 bases between them. Germline V gene data show CDR1 as SGHTA and CDR2 as FQGNSA. For the CDR3, the DNA is TGTGCCAGCAGCCCCCGGGACGAGCAGTACTTC. It is translated as CASSPRDEQYF.

This clone has just one count. The chain has TRBV9 and TRBJ2-5, with D maybe TRBD1 (6 bases). The J call may be wrong; the DNA end is better matched by TRBJ2-7. The CDR3 runs 16 residues. Germline loops: CDR1 SGDLS, CDR2 YYNGEE. The CDR3 loop is CASSVGSVAGDYEQYF. The CDR3 DNA sequence: TGTGCCAGCAGCGTAGGTAGTGTGGCAGGGGACTACGAGCAGTACTTC.

The chain couples TRBV10-3 to TRBJ1-2; no reliable D call. The CDR3 is made up of 15 amino acids. Trimming removed 7 bases from V and 0 bases from J, with 15 bases in between. Per germline, CDR1 ENHRY and CDR2 SYGVKD. CDR3 bases: TGTGCCATCACCCCCCGCGAGGATGCTAACTATGGCTACACCTTC. Translating gives CAITPREDANYGYTF.

This CDR3 reads CASSPTGGVNEQFF. DNA for the CDR3: TGCGCCAGCAGCCCAACAGGGGGGGTCAATGAGCAGTTCTTC. The J gene is TRBJ2-1, the V gene TRBV5-1; a weak D match, TRBD1 (8 bases). Trimming cost V 4 bases and J 6 bases, with 14 bases left between them. CDR1 is SGHRS and CDR2 is YFSETQ in the germline V gene. CDR3 length: 14 residues.

The rearrangement joins TRBV6-1 to TRBJ1-5, with D possibly matching TRBD1 (6 bases). The CDR3 sequence is 14 residues long. Germline V gene sequence: CDR1 MNHNS, CDR2 SASEGT. V was cut by 2 bases and J by 7 bases, with 12 bases left in between. CDR3 nucleotide sequence: TGTGCCAGCAGTGAACCGGGACATTTCCAGCCCCAGCATTTT. Translating gives CASSEPGHFQPQHF.

This rearrangement joins TRBV18 to TRBJ2-5, with D maybe TRBD2 (5 bases). The DNA end lines up better with TRBJ2-7; the J call may be wrong. Germline CDR1 KGHSH, CDR2 LQKENI. This CDR3 is 15 amino acids long. CDR3 DNA: TGTGCCAGCTCACCCACCCGGGAAGCCTCCTACGAGCAGTACTTC. Its translation: CASSPTREASYEQYF.

The chain links TRBV25-1 to TRBJ2-1; D may be TRBD2 (6 bases). CDR3 length: 14 residues. V lost 4 bases to trimming and J lost 3 bases, with 10 bases between them. The V gene's germline CDR1 is MGHDK and CDR2 SYGVNS. This CDR3 is CASSVGTYYNEQFF. The CDR3 coding sequence is TGTGCCAGCAGTGTAGGGACTTACTACAATGAGCAGTTCTTC.

This clone showed up many times. The chain uses TRBV4-3 and TRBJ2-7; the D gene is possibly TRBD1 (6 bases). Germline CDR1 and CDR2: LGHNA and YSLEER. V was trimmed by 0 bases and J by 5 bases, leaving 14 bases between them. CDR3 length equals 15 residues. For the CDR3, the DNA is TGCGCCAGCAGCCAAGAAGTAAACAGGGTGAACGAGCAGTACTTC. Protein sequence: CASSQEVNRVNEQYF.

The chain carries TRBV7-9 and TRBJ1-1, with TRBD1 matching over 9 bases. This CDR3 contains 14 residues. V gave up 4 bases and J gave up 8 bases; unmatched junction bases: 8. The germline CDR1 and CDR2 sequences are SEHNR and FQNEAQ (reference sequence). DNA of the CDR3: TGTGCCAGCAGCTCCCGAGGTGGACAGGGGGAAGCTTTCTTT. Protein: CASSSRGGQGEAFF.

The sample holds a few counts of this clone. This chain joins TRBV7-6 and TRBJ2-1; perhaps TRBD1 as D (6 bases). Germline V gives CDR1 SGHVS, CDR2 FNYEAQ. CDR3 length: 15 residues. V lost 2 bases to trimming and J lost 5 bases, with 13 bases between them. The CDR3 spells CASSLLGGANNEQFF. The DNA for the CDR3 is TGTGCCAGCAGCTTATTAGGGGGAGCCAACAATGAGCAGTTCTTC.

The J gene is TRBJ1-1, the V gene TRBV12-5; TRBD1 is a possible D gene (6 bases). CDR1 LGHNT and CDR2 FRNRAP come from the germline V gene. V lost 6 bases to trimming and J lost 4 bases, with 18 bases between them. The length of the CDR3 is 15 residues. The CDR3 DNA is TGTGCTAGTGGGCAAAAACAGGGCGGGAGCACTGAAGCTTTCTTT. This encodes CASGQKQGGSTEAFF.